The 20 T cell receptor beta chains given below trace back to one sample, sequenced in a study of blood T cell repertoires in COVID-19 (TCRdb year 2020). The library was built by means of the immunoSEQ multiplex PCR assay. TCRdb stores this immuneACCESS table with in-frame sequences only. Part of the clones is absent; in the studies checked, under half of the shortfall reflects unresolved V genes, and no reason is known for the rest. The sample table holds about 220,000 clones, of which 75% to 85% were seen once. More than 2% of the sample belongs to the ten largest clones. What was sequenced was peripheral blood. These receptors originate from a woman in her 70s with COVID-19, enrolled during active disease.

This clone was observed a handful of times. This chain uses TRBV3-1 (or the pseudogene TRBV3-2) with TRBJ1-6, with 7 bases matching TRBD1. Germline V lookup: CDR1 LGHDT, CDR2 YNNKEL (reference sequence). V lost 3 bases, J lost 7 bases, and 3 bases stayed unmatched. The length of the CDR3 is 14 residues. In nucleotides, the CDR3 is TGTGCCAGCAGCCATCGGGACAGAAATTCACCCCTCCACTTT. Protein product: CASSHRDRNSPLHF.

V usage is TRBV14 and J usage is TRBJ1-1; D remains ambiguous. This CDR3 region has 14 residues. Between the trimmed V and J ends, which lost 4 bases and 7 bases, there was a span of 16 bases. The V gene's germline CDR1 is SGHDN and CDR2 FVKESK. CDR3 in DNA: TGTGCCAGCAGCCCGGGTGGTCGGGAAGGTGAAGCTTTCTTT. Its protein product is CASSPGGREGEAFF.

The J gene is TRBJ2-1, the V gene TRBV9; 7 nucleotides agree with TRBD1. There are 15 residues in the CDR3. Germline assignment: CDR1 SGDLS and CDR2 YYNGEE. V lost 3 bases, J lost 0 bases, and 3 bases stayed unmatched. CDR3 protein: CASSADRRSYNEQFF. Here the CDR3 DNA reads TGTGCCAGCAGCGCGGACAGGCGCTCCTACAATGAGCAGTTCTTC.

This clone was seen only once. V is TRBV24-1 and J is TRBJ1-2, with TRBD1 matching over 7 bases. The CDR3 covers 14 residues. Looked up from germline, CDR1 is KGHDR and CDR2 is SFDVKD. After removal of 4 bases from V and 5 bases from J, the junction contained 6 bases not matched to a gene. The chain's CDR3 is CATSDDRESYGYTF. The CDR3 DNA reads TGTGCCACCAGTGACGACAGGGAGTCTTATGGCTACACCTTC.

The chain couples TRBV27 to TRBJ2-7, with 10 bases matching TRBD1. V shed 6 bases and J 5 bases; nucleotides not matched to a gene: 16. Germline CDR1 MNHEY, CDR2 SMNVEV (reference sequence). There are 17 residues in the CDR3. DNA of the CDR3: TGTGCCAGCAGGCCAGGGGGTCGGGGACAGGGGAACAACGAGCAGTACTTC. It codes for CASRPGGRGQGNNEQYF.

The V gene is TRBV6-2 or TRBV6-3, the J gene TRBJ2-3, with D tentatively TRBD2 (5 bases). This CDR3 contains 14 residues. V was cut by 5 bases and J by 11 bases, with 20 bases left in between. Germline values: CDR1 MNHEY, CDR2 SVGEGT. The CDR3 sequence: CASSLVTGLSGQYF. DNA for the CDR3: TGTGCCAGCAGTCTAGTGACCGGATTAAGCGGGCAGTATTTT.

The gene calls are TRBV29-1 and TRBJ1-2, with a weak D call TRBD1 (5 bases). This CDR3 has 11 amino acids. Trimming stripped 4 bases from V and 6 bases from J, with 9 bases between. CDR1 and CDR2 from the germline V gene are SQVTM and ANQGSEA. The CDR3: CSVARVDGYTF. The CDR3 DNA is TGCAGCGTTGCCAGGGTGGATGGCTACACCTTC.

Notes on this clone: This same CDR3 is encoded by further DNA sequences in the sample. V usage is TRBV6-5 and J usage is TRBJ2-4; 8 nucleotides match TRBD1. The V and J ends lost 0 bases and 0 bases, in that order; junction bases with no gene match: 1. In germline, CDR1 is MNHEY, CDR2 SVGAGI. CDR3 length equals 16 residues. CDR3 in DNA: TGTGCCAGCAGTTACTCGACAGGGGTAGCCAAAAACATTCAGTACTTC. Translation: CASSYSTGVAKNIQYF.

This chain joins TRBV5-6 and TRBJ2-5; a weak D match, TRBD2 (6 bases). This CDR3 is built from 15 residues. V lost 1 base to trimming and J lost 1 base, with 11 bases between them. The germline gives CDR1 SGHDT, CDR2 YYEEEE. The CDR3 loop reads CASSLSGPIQETQYF. CDR3 DNA: TGTGCCAGCAGCTTGAGCGGGCCAATCCAAGAGACCCAGTACTTC. The full variable domain, with the rest looked up from reference TRBV5-6 and TRBJ2-5, is DAGVTQSPTHLIKTRGQQVTLRCSPKSGHDTVSWYQQALGQGPQFIFQYYEEEERQRGNFPDRFSGHQFPNYSSELNVNALLLGDSALYLCASSLSGPIQETQYFGPGTRLLVL.

This chain joins TRBV14 and TRBJ1-1; D ambiguous. Trimming took 8 bases from V and 7 from J, leaving 8 bases between them. The CDR3 consists of 10 residues. The germline V gene has CDR1 SGHDN and CDR2 FVKESK. The chain's CDR3 is CASGGSEAFF. The DNA of the CDR3 is TGTGCCAGCGGTGGCAGTGAAGCTTTCTTT.

CDR3 sequence: CASSLMDLQGVNTEAFF. CDR3 DNA: TGTGCCAGCAGCTTAATGGATCTTCAGGGGGTTAACACTGAAGCTTTCTTT. V usage is TRBV7-2 and J usage is TRBJ1-1; 7 bases are a match to TRBD1. V trimming: 2 bases; J trimming: 2 bases; junction bases outside the gene matches: 11. The CDR3 loop spans 17 amino acids. Germline assignment: CDR1 SGHTA and CDR2 FQGNSA.

This clone was counted once. This chain links TRBV5-6 with TRBJ2-2; 7 bases align to TRBD2. Germline V gene lookup returns CDR1 SGHDT and CDR2 YYEEEE. The CDR3 has 14 amino acids. V lost 5 bases, J lost 3 bases, and 4 bases stayed unmatched. CDR3 in amino acids: CASRFGGYTGELFF. CDR3 bases: TGTGCCAGCAGGTTCGGGGGGTACACCGGGGAGCTGTTTTTT. The complete variable domain, with remaining parts taken from reference TRBV5-6 and TRBJ2-2, reads DAGVTQSPTHLIKTRGQQVTLRCSPKSGHDTVSWYQQALGQGPQFIFQYYEEEERQRGNFPDRFSGHQFPNYSSELNVNALLLGDSALYLCASRFGGYTGELFFGEGSRLTVL.

This clone occurred once. The chain employs TRBV4-2 and TRBJ2-2; 9 nucleotides line up with TRBD2. Losses at the gene ends were 0 bases for V and 3 bases for J; bases not matched to a gene: 5. From germline, CDR1 is LGHNA and CDR2 YNFKEQ. CDR3 size: 17 residues. The CDR3 DNA reads TGTGCCAGCAGCCAAGAGTGGCGGGAGGGCTACACCGGGGAGCTGTTTTTT. Its protein product is CASSQEWREGYTGELFF.

The chain uses TRBV23-1 and TRBJ1-2; TRBD1 is a possible D gene (6 bases). TRBV23-1 is placed among ORFs of uncertain function. The V end was cut by 2 bases, the J end by 11 bases, with 27 bases between. CDR3 length: 17 amino acids. The CDR3 reads CASSQIQGWGLSDGYTF. Here the CDR3 DNA reads TGCGCCAGCAGTCAAATTCAGGGTTGGGGGCTCTCTGACGGGTACACCTTC.

Written as DNA, the CDR3 is TGTGCCAGCAGCCCCCGGACAGGGCCAGAGACCCAGTACTTC. Its translation: CASSPRTGPETQYF. V is TRBV11-3 and J is TRBJ2-5; 8 bases agree with TRBD1. Germline-derived CDR1 and CDR2 are SGHNT and YENEEA. This CDR3 is 14 amino acids long. V lost 5 bases to trimming and J lost 4 bases; unmatched junction nucleotides: 6.

The chain has TRBV29-1 and TRBJ2-2; maybe TRBD1 (7 bases). This CDR3 comprises 14 residues. Germline CDR1 and CDR2: SQVTM and ANQGSEA. V was clipped by 7 bases and J by 0 bases, with 12 bases between them. The CDR3 coding sequence is TGCAGCGGTCGGGGGACAGCGAACACCGGGGAGCTGTTTTTT. Translation: CSGRGTANTGELFF.

Written as DNA, the CDR3 is TGTGCCTGGAGTTTAAGCGGGACGACGAATGAGCAGTTCTTC. Protein: CAWSLSGTTNEQFF. This chain connects TRBV30 to TRBJ2-1, with 7 bases that match TRBD2. Trimming took 2 bases from V and 7 from J; bases not matched to a gene: 8. Per the germline V gene, CDR1 is GTSNPN and CDR2 is SVGIG (reference sequence). The CDR3 has 14 amino acids.

This chain links TRBV7-6 with TRBJ1-3; tentatively, D is TRBD1 (6 bases). This CDR3 is built from 16 residues. Germline values: CDR1 SGHVS, CDR2 FNYEAQ. Trimming stripped 3 bases from V and 3 bases from J, with 15 bases between. The CDR3 is CASSLGPGAVGNTIYF. The CDR3 DNA reads as TGTGCCAGCAGCTTGGGGCCAGGGGCAGTTGGAAACACCATATATTTT.

CDR3 DNA sequence: TGTGCCAGTTCTAGACAGGGGTGGGAGACCCAGTACTTC. It is translated as CASSRQGWETQYF. The chain has TRBV19 and TRBJ2-5; 8 positions agree with TRBD1. The length of the CDR3 is 13 residues. J lost 5 bases, V lost 8 bases, and 7 bases had no gene match. Germline V gene sequence: CDR1 LNHDA, CDR2 SQIVND (reference sequence).

The gene calls are TRBV9 and TRBJ2-7; 7 bases agree with TRBD2. V shed 4 bases and J 5 bases; nucleotides not matched to a gene: 18. The CDR3 totals 17 residues. From germline, CDR1 is SGDLS and CDR2 YYNGEE. CDR3 nucleotides: TGTGCCAGCAGCAAGCGGGACCATGGTCCCCCTACGGACGAGCAGTACTTC. This translates into CASSKRDHGPPTDEQYF.